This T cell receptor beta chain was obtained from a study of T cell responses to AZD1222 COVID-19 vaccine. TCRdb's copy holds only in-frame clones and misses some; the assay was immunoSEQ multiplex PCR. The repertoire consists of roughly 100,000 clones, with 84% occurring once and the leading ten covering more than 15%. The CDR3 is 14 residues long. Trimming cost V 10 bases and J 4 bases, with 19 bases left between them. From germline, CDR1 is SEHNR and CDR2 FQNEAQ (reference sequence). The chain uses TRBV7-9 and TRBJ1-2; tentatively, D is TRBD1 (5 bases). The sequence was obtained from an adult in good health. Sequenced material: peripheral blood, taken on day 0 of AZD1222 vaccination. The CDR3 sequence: CATPPQAGIYGYTF. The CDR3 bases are TGTGCCACCCCTCCGCAGGCAGGGATCTATGGCTACACCTTC.